This TCR beta chain was profiled in a study of blood T cell repertoires in COVID-19. In the study overall: Both acute and convalescent COVID-19 samples were obtained from the United States, Italy and Spain.

There are 16 residues in the CDR3. V lost 4 bases, J lost 8 bases, and 21 bases lay in between. Per germline, CDR1 SGHDT and CDR2 YYEEEE. Among Cohort 3 donors, those recovered had two negative PCRs, clearance, or symptom resolution. Produced via immunoSEQ multiplex PCR; TCRdb's table is partial and in-frame only. Among 250,000 to 350,000 clones listed, around 87% were seen once. Sample: PBMCs or T cells enriched from blood (not recorded which). The chain joins TRBV5-6 to TRBJ1-4, with D perhaps TRBD1 (6 bases). The receptor comes from a woman aged 25 to 39 who had recovered from COVID-19. The CDR3 spells CASSPTLRGGVEKLFF. The CDR3 nucleotides are TGTGCCAGCAGCCCCACCTTGAGGGGGGGAGTCGAAAAACTGTTTTTT. Variable domain in full (rest from reference TRBV5-6 and TRBJ1-4): DAGVTQSPTHLIKTRGQQVTLRCSPKSGHDTVSWYQQALGQGPQFIFQYYEEEERQRGNFPDRFSGHQFPNYSSELNVNALLLGDSALYLCASSPTLRGGVEKLFFGSGTQLSVL.